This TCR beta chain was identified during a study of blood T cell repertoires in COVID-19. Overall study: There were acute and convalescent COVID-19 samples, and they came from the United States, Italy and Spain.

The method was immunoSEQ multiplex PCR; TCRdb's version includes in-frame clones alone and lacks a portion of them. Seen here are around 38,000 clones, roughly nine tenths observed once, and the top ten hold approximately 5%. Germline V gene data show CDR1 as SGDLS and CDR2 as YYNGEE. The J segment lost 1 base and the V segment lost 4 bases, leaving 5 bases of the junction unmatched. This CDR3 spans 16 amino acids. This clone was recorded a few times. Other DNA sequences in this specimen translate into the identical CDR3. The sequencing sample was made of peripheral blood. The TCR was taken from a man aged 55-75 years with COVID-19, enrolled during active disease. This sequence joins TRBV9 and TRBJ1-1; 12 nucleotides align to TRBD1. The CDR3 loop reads CASSPGTGGENTEAFF. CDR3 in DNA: TGTGCCAGCAGCCCCGGGACAGGGGGCGAGAACACTGAAGCTTTCTTT. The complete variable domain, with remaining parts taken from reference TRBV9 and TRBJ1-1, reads DSGVTQTPKHLITATGQRVTLRCSPRSGDLSVYWYQQSLDQGLQFLIQYYNGEERAKGNILERFSAQQFPDLHSELNLSSLELGDSALYFCASSPGTGGENTEAFFGQGTRLTVV.